This TCR beta chain derives from a study of cytomegalovirus exposure and HLA in healthy donors. The PCR made use of 60 Vbeta and 13 Jbeta primers. The repertoire was sequenced with immunoSEQ multiplex PCR; TCRdb's copy has only in-frame clones and lacks some. The data contain 150,000 to 200,000 clones, 75% to 85% of them seen just once; the ten biggest clones take up about 4%. The CDR3 runs to 15 residues. V was pared by 0 bases and J by 0 bases, with 10 bases between. CDR1 and CDR2 (germline): GTSNPN, SVGIG (reference sequence). The source is a woman aged 55-70 years in good health and CMV-seropositive. Sequencing was carried out using PBMCs. The chain carries TRBV30 and TRBJ2-3, with D tentatively TRBD2 (5 bases). CDR3 sequence: CAWSVIGLSTDTQYF. DNA of the CDR3: TGTGCCTGGAGTGTTATAGGACTTAGCACAGATACGCAGTATTTT.